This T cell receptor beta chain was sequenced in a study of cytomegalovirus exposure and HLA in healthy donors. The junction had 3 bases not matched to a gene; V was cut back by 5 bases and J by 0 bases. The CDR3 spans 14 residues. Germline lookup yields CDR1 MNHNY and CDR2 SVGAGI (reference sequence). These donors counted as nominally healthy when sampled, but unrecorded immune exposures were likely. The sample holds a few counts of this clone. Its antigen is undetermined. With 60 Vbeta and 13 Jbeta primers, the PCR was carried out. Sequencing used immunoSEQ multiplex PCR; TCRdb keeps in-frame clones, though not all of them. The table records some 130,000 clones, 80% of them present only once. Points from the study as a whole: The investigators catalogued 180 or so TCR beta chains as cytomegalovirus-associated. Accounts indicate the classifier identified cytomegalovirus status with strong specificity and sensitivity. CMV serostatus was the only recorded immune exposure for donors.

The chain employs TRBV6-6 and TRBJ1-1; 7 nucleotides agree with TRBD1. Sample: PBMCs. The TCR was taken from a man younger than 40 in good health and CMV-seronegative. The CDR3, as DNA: TGTGCCAGCAGTGGACAGGAGCTGAACACTGAAGCTTTCTTT. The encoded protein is CASSGQELNTEAFF.